These 26 T cell receptor beta chains originate from one sample sequenced in a study of blood T cells in healthy people across ages. The second PCR ran roughly 6 to 11 cycles with a sample-barcoded 5' primer and J-beta primers. TCRdb passed the 5' RACE reads through MiXCR, listing each CDR3 protein once. The sample carries hundreds of thousands of distinct CDR3 sequences, 20% to 30% recorded once. The data were also submitted as part of a second study, on T cells of mothers and their children.

Input material: blood. The receptors derive from a boy aged 5 to 17 in good health.

This sequence joins TRBV2 and TRBJ2-1; D is possibly TRBD1 or TRBD2 (6 bases each). Gene TRBJ2-5 matches the end of the DNA better, so the J call may be wrong. This CDR3 has 14 amino acids. Germline V lookup: CDR1 SNHLY, CDR2 FYNNEI. DNA of the CDR3: TGTGCCAGCAGGACAGGAGGAGGGCAAGAGACCCAGTACTTC. It translates to CASRTGGGQETQYF.

This clonotype was seen once. The rearrangement links TRBV12-3 or TRBV12-4 to TRBJ1-4, with D tentatively TRBD1 (6 bases). V lost 4 bases to trimming and J lost 12 bases, with 15 bases between them. The CDR3 spans 13 residues. Written as DNA, the CDR3 is TGTGCCAGCAGTTCAAGATTAGGGGGGGAACTGTTTTTT. Translating gives CASSSRLGGELFF.

The J gene is TRBJ2-1, the V gene TRBV5-1; 7 bases align to TRBD1. The ends lost 7 bases at V and 6 bases at J; junction bases unmatched: 7. CDR1 is SGHRS, CDR2 YFSETQ, per germline. CDR3 length: 13 amino acids. CDR3 bases: TGCGCCAGCCGGGACAGATTGGGCAATGAGCAGTTCTTC. As protein: CASRDRLGNEQFF.

V usage is TRBV7-9 and J usage is TRBJ2-5; D is ambiguous. The length of the CDR3 is 12 residues. Germline CDR1 reads SEHNR; CDR2 reads FQNEAQ (reference sequence). V lost 7 bases and J lost 4, with 10 bases in between. CDR3 in DNA: TGTGCCAGCACCCGGACCAGAGAGACCCAGTACTTC. Translating it yields CASTRTRETQYF. Based on the CDR3 plus reference TRBV7-9 and TRBJ2-5, the full variable domain is DTGVSQNPRHKITKRGQNVTFRCDPISEHNRLYWYRQTLGQGPEFLTYFQNEAQLEKSRLLSDRFSAERPKGSFSTLEIQRTEQGDSAMYLCASTRTRETQYFGPGTRLLVL.

The chain has TRBV12-3 or TRBV12-4 and TRBJ2-5; possibly TRBD1 for D (6 bases). The CDR3 runs to 15 residues. V gave up 6 bases and J gave up 3 bases, with 17 bases separating them. The CDR3 nucleotides are TGTGCCAGCAGGAATACAGGGAGTGGGGAAGAGACCCAGTACTTC. Its protein product is CASRNTGSGEETQYF.

The rearrangement links TRBV6-6 to TRBJ2-5; D perhaps matches TRBD2 (5 bases). V was pared by 2 bases and J by 1 base, with 14 bases between. The CDR3 consists of 16 residues. The V gene's germline CDR1 is MNHNY and CDR2 SVGAGI (reference sequence). CDR3 in amino acids: CASSYRKRQAQETQYF. CDR3 bases: TGTGCCAGCAGTTACAGGAAGCGGCAGGCCCAAGAGACCCAGTACTTC.

The chain couples TRBV5-1 to TRBJ2-5, with D perhaps matching TRBD2 (5 bases). The CDR3 loop spans 16 amino acids. Trimming left V 4 bases short and J 1 base short, with 17 bases between. The germline CDR1 and CDR2 sequences are SGHRS and YFSETQ. CDR3 in DNA: TGCGCCAGCAGCAACCGCGGGTTGGGGTCCCAAGAGACCCAGTACTTC. It translates to CASSNRGLGSQETQYF.

This clonotype appeared a few times. The chain links TRBV2 to TRBJ1-2; 8 bases map to TRBD1. V lost 6 bases and J lost 2; bases outside the gene matches: 5. The CDR3 has 14 amino acids. Per the germline V gene, CDR1 is SNHLY and CDR2 is FYNNEI. CDR3 DNA sequence: TGTGCCAGCAGGGAGGACAGGGTCAACTATGGCTACACCTTC. Its translation is CASREDRVNYGYTF.

The V call is TRBV28, the J call TRBJ2-5; unclear D gene. The CDR3 extends over 12 amino acids. Germline V lookup: CDR1 MDHEN, CDR2 SYDVKM. The V and J ends lost 3 bases and 7 bases respectively, with 9 bases between them. The CDR3 loop is CASSFQTLTQYF. In nucleotides, the CDR3 is TGTGCCAGCAGTTTCCAAACCCTGACCCAGTACTTC. The full variable domain, in which reference TRBV28 and TRBJ2-5 provide the parts outside the CDR3, is DVKVTQSSRYLVKRTGEKVFLECVQDMDHENMFWYRQDPGLGLRLIYFSYDVKMKEKGDIPEGYSVSREKKERFSLILESASTNQTSMYLCASSFQTLTQYFGPGTRLLVL.

This clonotype was seen only a few times. The DNA of the CDR3 is TGCAGTGCGGGAAAGGGGTCGAGGTCCTACAATGAGCAGTTCTTC. This encodes CSAGKGSRSYNEQFF. This sequence joins TRBV20-1 and TRBJ2-1; maybe TRBD1 (5 bases). The CDR3 sequence is 15 residues long. The germline V gene has CDR1 DFQATT and CDR2 SNEGSKA (reference sequence). The germline V and J ends were trimmed by 6 bases and 1 base, with 16 bases remaining between them.

This sequence joins TRBV5-1 and TRBJ2-5; the D gene is possibly TRBD1 (6 bases). Germline CDR1 is SGHRS and CDR2 is YFSETQ. Trimming pared 6 bases from V and 0 bases from J, leaving 15 bases between. The CDR3 covers 15 residues. CDR3 sequence (DNA): TGCGCCAGCACAGGGGCGATAGCGAACCAAGAGACCCAGTACTTC. This sequence encodes CASTGAIANQETQYF.

The chain couples TRBV28 to TRBJ2-7; 7 bases line up with TRBD2. The CDR3 length is 16 residues. CDR1 is MDHEN and CDR2 is SYDVKM in the germline V gene. V lost 7 bases to trimming and J lost 7 bases; unmatched junction nucleotides: 19. CDR3 loop: CASTTEGGPGVREQYF. The DNA of the CDR3 is TGTGCCAGCACCACCGAGGGAGGGCCTGGGGTAAGGGAGCAGTACTTC.

The rearrangement links TRBV12-3 or TRBV12-4 to TRBJ2-7, with TRBD1 matching over 7 bases. The trim removed 6 bases at V and 4 bases at J, leaving 6 bases unmatched. The CDR3 contains 13 residues. The chain's CDR3 is CASSPDREYEQYF. Written as DNA, the CDR3 is TGTGCCAGCAGCCCAGACAGGGAATACGAGCAGTACTTC.

The chain links TRBV20-1 to TRBJ1-5; D possibly corresponds to TRBD1 (5 bases). This CDR3 contains 11 residues. Germline V CDR1 and CDR2: DFQATT, SNEGSKA (reference sequence). V lost 3 bases to trimming and J lost 9 bases, with 9 bases between them. The CDR3 is CSASQGGPQHF. The CDR3 coding sequence is TGCAGTGCTAGCCAGGGCGGGCCCCAGCATTTT.

The genes are TRBV14 and TRBJ2-3; D call uncertain. CDR1 SGHDN and CDR2 FVKESK come from the germline V gene. Trimming shortened V by 4 bases and J by 5 bases, and 10 bases separated the two germline ends. CDR3 length: 13 amino acids. The CDR3 loop reads CASSRTELDTQYF. The DNA of the CDR3 is TGTGCCAGCAGCCGAACTGAGCTAGATACGCAGTATTTT.

This clonotype was seen a few times. The chain uses TRBV5-1 and TRBJ2-4, with 9 positions matching TRBD1. CDR3 length equals 14 residues. V was clipped by 0 bases and J by 8 bases; unmatched bases: 3. The germline V gene has CDR1 SGHRS and CDR2 YFSETQ. The CDR3, as DNA: TGCGCCAGCAGCTTGGGGGACAGGGCAGACATTCAGTACTTC. Translating gives CASSLGDRADIQYF.

This clonotype was detected only a few times. The gene calls are TRBV6-5 and TRBJ2-5; tentatively, D is TRBD1 (5 bases). The end of the DNA fits TRBJ2-7 better, so the J call may be wrong. CDR1 is MNHEY and CDR2 is SVGAGI in the germline V gene. This CDR3 spans 16 amino acids. CDR3 in DNA: TGTGCCAGCAGTTACTCAGGACGTCGGACATTCTACGAGCAGTACTTC. It codes for CASSYSGRRTFYEQYF.

The J gene is TRBJ2-3, the V gene TRBV30; possibly TRBD1 for D (6 bases). CDR1 is GTSNPN and CDR2 is SVGIG in the germline V gene (reference sequence). The CDR3 has 15 amino acids. Trimming took 8 bases from V and 2 from J, leaving 20 bases between them. The CDR3 nucleotides are TGTGCCGGCTCCCCGACAGGTCCGTTCACAGATACGCAGTATTTT. Amino acids: CAGSPTGPFTDTQYF.

This clonotype was seen more than once but under ten times. CDR3 protein: CASSGPTGGRKETQYF. CDR3 in DNA: TGTGCCAGCAGCGGACCGACAGGGGGGCGGAAAGAGACCCAGTACTTC. This rearrangement joins TRBV5-4 to TRBJ2-5; 9 nucleotides match TRBD1. The CDR3 covers 16 residues. V lost 4 bases and J lost 3; bases outside the gene matches: 10. CDR1 and CDR2 (germline): SGHNT, YYREEE (reference sequence).

This clonotype has only a few counts. The rearrangement joins TRBV5-1 to TRBJ1-2; possibly TRBD1 for D (6 bases). Germline values: CDR1 SGHRS, CDR2 YFSETQ. Trimming took 0 bases from V and 8 from J, leaving 14 bases between them. The CDR3 consists of 14 residues. The CDR3 sequence: CASSLDGQLLGYTF. The CDR3 nucleotides read TGCGCCAGCAGCTTGGACGGACAGCTCCTAGGCTACACCTTC.

This clonotype was observed a handful of times. The chain is built from TRBV12-3 or TRBV12-4 and TRBJ2-3, with D possibly being TRBD1 or TRBD2 (5 bases each). The ends were cut back, 5 bases at V and 2 bases at J, with 14 bases in the middle. CDR3 length: 15 amino acids. The DNA for the CDR3 is TGTGCCAGCAGTCCTCAGGGACCTCACACAGATACGCAGTATTTT. It translates to CASSPQGPHTDTQYF.

J is TRBJ2-3 and V is TRBV20-1; TRBD2 matches 8 bases. The CDR3 spans 15 residues. J was trimmed by 3 bases and V by 3 bases; bases with no gene match: 8. The germline V gene has CDR1 DFQATT and CDR2 SNEGSKA (reference sequence). CDR3 region: CSASSQRGTTDTQYF. The CDR3 nucleotides are TGCAGTGCTAGTAGTCAGCGGGGGACTACAGATACGCAGTATTTT.

Only one count was recorded for this clonotype. The chain links TRBV7-9 to TRBJ1-1, with 8 nucleotides matching TRBD1. Germline V CDR1 and CDR2: SEHNR, FQNEAQ (reference sequence). The CDR3 runs to 15 residues. The trim removed 5 bases at V and 4 bases at J, leaving 9 bases unmatched. CDR3 sequence reads: CASSILTGAGTEAFF. Written as DNA, the CDR3 is TGTGCCAGCAGCATACTGACAGGGGCGGGCACTGAAGCTTTCTTT.

This clonotype turned up a few times. The DNA of the CDR3 is TGTGCCAGCAGTGAAGGAGCAGGACAGGGGTATGGCTACACCTTC. It codes for CASSEGAGQGYGYTF. This chain uses TRBV6-4 with TRBJ1-2; TRBD1 matches at 9 bases. Germline V gives CDR1 MRHNA, CDR2 SNTAGT. This CDR3 spans 15 amino acids. V shed 3 bases, J shed 5 bases, and the junction held 7 bases outside the gene matches.

This clonotype was seen more than once but under ten times. This rearrangement joins TRBV28 to TRBJ2-3, with 8 bases aligning to TRBD2. V shed 5 bases and J 2 bases; nucleotides not matched to a gene: 6. The germline V gene has CDR1 MDHEN and CDR2 SYDVKM. CDR3 length: 15 amino acids. DNA of the CDR3: TGTGCCAGCAGTCCAGTGCGGGGGGTCACAGATACGCAGTATTTT. Translated, it gives CASSPVRGVTDTQYF.

The V gene is TRBV12-3 or TRBV12-4, the J gene TRBJ2-2; tentatively, D is TRBD2 (6 bases). CDR3 length: 19 amino acids. Trimming cost V 4 bases and J 1 base, with 22 bases left between them. CDR3 in DNA: TGTGCCAGCAGTTCTCGGGGGAGGCAACACGGGGTGAACACCGGGGAGCTGTTTTTT. Its translation: CASSSRGRQHGVNTGELFF.